Below, one T cell receptor (beta chain) is given with its context. Its antigen is as yet unknown. Autoimmune disease history or systemic immunosuppression led to patient exclusion. With baseline, cycle 4 day 1, and cycle 7 day 1 as timepoints, blood was sampled. Clones were read by immunoSEQ multiplex PCR, and TCRdb kept only the in-frame ones, dropping some. The repertoire holds fewer than 80,000 clones, with roughly 87% as singletons. These data are taken from a study of OX40 agonist ivuxolimab in advanced cancers. Study background: Patients were given ivuxolimab, an antibody that agonizes OX40 (CD134).

Study-level points and caveats: There was clonal expansion of CD4+ and CD8+ blood T cells by week 6 at 0.1 to 3.0 mg/kg.

The CDR3 consists of 13 residues. V lost 3 bases and J 5 bases, leaving 11 bases between the germline ends. The germline V gene encodes CDR1 SGHNT and CDR2 YYREEE (reference sequence). The sequenced sample was CD4+ or CD8+ T cells sorted from blood, obtained in a trial of the OX40 agonist ivuxolimab. This TCR was recovered from an adult with an advanced solid tumor such as melanoma, head and neck, liver or kidney cancer. The chain joins TRBV5-4 to TRBJ1-1; D is unresolved. The CDR3 coding sequence is TGTGCCAGCAGCTCTATGGAAGGAACTGAAGCTTTCTTT. Protein sequence: CASSSMEGTEAFF.